This section outlines one T cell receptor (beta chain) sequence together with its context. The specificity of this receptor is unknown. A far larger clone is one nucleotide away, so this likely arose from a read error. This sample was taken from a study of shared clonotypes between healthy human individuals (dated by TCRdb to between 2020 and 2021). The study in broad terms: The cohort comprised a couple of women and a few men aged 18 to 49 years. Each donor's leukapheresis produced roughly between about 0.8 and 8.9 billion PBMCs. To increase sequencing depth and limit assay-specific biases, different laboratories used diverse techniques to prepare libraries and sequence TCR repertoires. The study deeply sequenced blood TCR repertoires of about 5 healthy adults to estimate repertoire size and the extent of clonotype sharing between individuals. Beyond this particular receptor, the publication reports: Because the study included only a small number of donors, the genetic and exposure-history diversity represented was limited. Based on pairwise subsampling, the degree of clonotype sharing among donors was expected to be affected by sequencing depth. Sampling was limited to blood, and TCR repertoires in tissue likely differ from TCR repertoires in blood.

TCR CDR3 regions were amplified from genomic DNA by multiplex PCR using the deep immunoSEQ assay. Genomic DNA extracted from each cell subset was distributed evenly over all wells of several immunoSEQ 96-well plates, and each plate served as one replicate. Each replicate PCR for unsorted PBMC received about 310 ng genomic DNA, equal to approximately 30,000 T cell genomes. Genomic DNA from unsorted PBMC was sequenced over ten immunoSEQ deep assay plates. Purified libraries were quantified with a Qubit 3.0 fluorometer, sized on a Bioanalyzer 2100, and re-quantified with the KAPA Library Quantification kit. Every immunoSEQ 96-well plate was sequenced on a separate single-read 150-cycle Illumina NextSeq 550 flow cell. The study's own analysis went as follows. Because the immunoSEQ output included only junctional sequences and no quality scores, the filtering could not be the same as the filtering used for full-length reads. To assign V/J genes and CDR3, sequences were annotated using PyIR, a Python wrapper for IgBLAST v1.9, with IMGT germline references. Reads were filtered out if the reads had weak V/J assignments (E-value above 1e-6), no CDR3, stop codons, out-of-frame junctions, or ambiguous translated residues. V3J clonotypes were defined as sequences sharing an identical inferred V gene, J gene, and CDR3 amino acid sequence. To compute the percentage overlap between repertoires, the number of shared unique clonotypes was divided by the size of the smaller repertoire. RTK rarefaction, the Chao1 estimator, and Recon v2.1 estimates of unobserved clonotypes were used to assess repertoire richness. TCRdb retrieved this table from immuneACCESS and kept in-frame rearrangements only. Not all clones are present; in checked studies, unresolved V genes account for under half, and no reason is known for the remainder. V, J and clone size derive from that table, while D and trimming were established from the DNA sequence. Within this sample are 470,000 or so clones, with over 70% of them counted one time only. Of the sample, about an eighth is held by the ten largest clones.

The germline V gene supplies CDR1 SGHTA and CDR2 FQGTGA. From the cysteine through the phenylalanine, the CDR3 covers 16 amino acids. Only CDR3 DNA remains: 48 bases, in frame from the first base. Donors were healthy HIV-negative adults with no recently reported acute infections or vaccinations. All donors were Caucasian adults living in Nashville, Tennessee, USA. For unsorted samples, some 100 million PBMCs were counted and genomic DNA was extracted with the QIAamp DNA Blood Mini kit. Blood was collected by leukapheresis, and PBMCs were isolated by Ficoll-Histopaque density gradient centrifugation and then cryopreserved in liquid nitrogen vapor phase.

The sequenced sample consisted of PBMCs. This TCR was recovered from a woman between 40 and 50 years old in good health. Some clones in this sample may be carry-over from other donors' samples. Here the chain combines TRBV7-3 and TRBJ2-2, with 7 middle bases fitting TRBD1. The CDR3 has the sequence CASSSTGFASTVELFF. DNA sequence: TGTGCCAGCAGCTCGACAGGGTTTGCATCCACCGTGGAGCTGTTTTTT.